This T cell receptor (beta chain) is from a study of lymphopenia after photon versus proton radiotherapy. V trimming: 2 bases; J trimming: 0 bases; junction bases outside the gene matches: 23. The germline V gene encodes CDR1 GTSNPN and CDR2 SVGIG (reference sequence). The CDR3 has 21 residues. Method: immunoSEQ multiplex PCR; TCRdb's copy keeps in-frame clones and lacks some. Altogether 150,000 or so clones are present, approximately 86% being singletons, with the ten largest covering about 4.7%. The count of this clone is one. The rearrangement joins TRBV30 to TRBJ2-7; TRBD2 matches at 9 bases. The specimen comprised peripheral blood, sampled from a patient treated with photon-based radiotherapy. The receptor's source is a man aged 50 or older with gastric cancer. CDR3 bases: TGTGCCTGGAGTTCCTGGGGGAGGTGGGCTAGCGGGGCCAGGAGCTCCTACGAGCAGTACTTC. Amino acid sequence: CAWSSWGRWASGARSSYEQYF.